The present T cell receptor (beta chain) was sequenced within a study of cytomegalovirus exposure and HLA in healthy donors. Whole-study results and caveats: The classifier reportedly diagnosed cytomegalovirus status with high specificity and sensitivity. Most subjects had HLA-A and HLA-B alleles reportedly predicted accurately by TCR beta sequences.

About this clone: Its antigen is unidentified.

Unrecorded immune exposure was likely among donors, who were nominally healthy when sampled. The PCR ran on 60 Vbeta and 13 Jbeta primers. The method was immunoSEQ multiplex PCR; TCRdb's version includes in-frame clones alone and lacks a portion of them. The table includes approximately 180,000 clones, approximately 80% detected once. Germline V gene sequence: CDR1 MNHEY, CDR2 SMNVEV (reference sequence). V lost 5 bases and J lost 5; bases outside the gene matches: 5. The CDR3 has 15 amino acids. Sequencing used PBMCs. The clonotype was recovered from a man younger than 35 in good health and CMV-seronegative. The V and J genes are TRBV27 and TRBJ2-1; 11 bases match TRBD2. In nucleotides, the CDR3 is TGTGCCAGCAGTATAGCGGGAGGGTTACACAATGAGCAGTTCTTC. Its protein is CASSIAGGLHNEQFF.